This T cell receptor beta chain was recorded in a study of blood T cell repertoires in COVID-19. Across the study: There were acute and convalescent COVID-19 samples, and they came from the United States, Italy and Spain. Nucleic acid was either cDNA or gDNA, and it came from T cells, B-cell-depleted T cells, or PBMCs.

Sequenced by immunoSEQ multiplex PCR; TCRdb stores in-frame clones only, minus some. The sample consists of 390,000 or so clones, approximately 87% of them appearing once. Participants had their cohort set by participant-reported clinical history. Before being deemed recovered, Cohort 3 donors had two negative PCRs, clearance, or symptom resolution. The germline V gene encodes CDR1 SNHLY and CDR2 FYNNEI. The CDR3 loop spans 16 amino acids. The germline V and J ends were trimmed by 5 bases and 2 bases, with 18 bases remaining between them. Source material: PBMCs or T cells enriched from blood (not recorded which). The clonotype originates from a woman aged 45-65 years who had recovered from COVID-19. V usage is TRBV2 and J usage is TRBJ2-5; maybe TRBD1 (5 bases). CDR3: CASSRRAGLGQETQYF. Written as DNA, the CDR3 is TGTGCCAGCAGTCGAAGGGCAGGGTTGGGACAAGAGACCCAGTACTTC. Based on the CDR3 plus reference TRBV2 and TRBJ2-5, the full variable domain is EPEVTQTPSHQVTQMGQEVILRCVPISNHLYFYWYRQILGQKVEFLVSFYNNEISEKSEIFDDQFSVERPDGSNFTLKIRSTKLEDSAMYFCASSRRAGLGQETQYFGPGTRLLVL.